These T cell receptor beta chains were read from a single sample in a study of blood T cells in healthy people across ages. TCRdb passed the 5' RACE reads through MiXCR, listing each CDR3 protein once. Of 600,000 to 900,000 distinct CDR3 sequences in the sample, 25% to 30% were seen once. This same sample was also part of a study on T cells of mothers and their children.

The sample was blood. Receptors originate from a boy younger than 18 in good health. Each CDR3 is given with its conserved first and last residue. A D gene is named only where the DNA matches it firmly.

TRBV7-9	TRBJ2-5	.	CASSRTTGALQTRYF
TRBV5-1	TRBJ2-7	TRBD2	CASSFGTSDRHSYEQYF
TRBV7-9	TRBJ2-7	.	CASSSPAPVTPDHEQYF
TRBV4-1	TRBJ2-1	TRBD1	CASSEDLGTGGANEQFF
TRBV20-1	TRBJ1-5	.	CSAATSPNQPQHF
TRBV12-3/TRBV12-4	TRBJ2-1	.	CASSYTHNEQFF
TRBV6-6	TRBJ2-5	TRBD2	CASSVLAGRETQYF
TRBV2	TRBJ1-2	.	CASSFSLNYGYTF
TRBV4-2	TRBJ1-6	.	CASSQDRGGHNSPLHF
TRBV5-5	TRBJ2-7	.	CASALEDIPSSYEQYF
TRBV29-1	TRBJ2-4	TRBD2	CSVEERGGVIEGKNIQYF
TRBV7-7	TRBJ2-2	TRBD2	CASSGAGMNTGELFF
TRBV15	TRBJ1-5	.	CASSPLSGRNQPQHF
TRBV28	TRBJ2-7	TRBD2	CASGLARVYEQYF
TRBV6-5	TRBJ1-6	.	CASTRDTQNSPLHF
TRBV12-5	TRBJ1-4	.	CASGLGEGKLFF
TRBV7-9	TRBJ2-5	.	CASRPSLTETQYF
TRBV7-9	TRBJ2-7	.	CASSSGYGEQYF
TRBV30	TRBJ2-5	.	CAGEGGRSPETQYF
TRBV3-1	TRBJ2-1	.	CASSQVQGYEQFF
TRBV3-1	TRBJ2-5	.	CASSQEAQGWQTQYF
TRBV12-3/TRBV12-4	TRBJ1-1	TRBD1	CASSLGQLELVNTEAFF
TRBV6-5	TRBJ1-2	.	CASKETARDYGYTF
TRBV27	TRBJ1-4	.	CASTLLPATNEKLFF
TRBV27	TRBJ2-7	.	CASSLSWGAEGTYEQYF
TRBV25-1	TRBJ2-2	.	CASSWGPGTSGELFF
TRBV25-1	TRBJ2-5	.	CASSEGQLLETQYF
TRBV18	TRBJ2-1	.	CASSPAYMATNEQFF
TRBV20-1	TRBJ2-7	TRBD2	CSAWTSGGSYEQYF
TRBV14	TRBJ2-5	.	CASSHHTYQETQYF
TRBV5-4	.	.	CASSLMRGANEQFF
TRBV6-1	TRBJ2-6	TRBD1	CASSVTGGAGANVLTF
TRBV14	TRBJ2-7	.	CASSQESRVPYF
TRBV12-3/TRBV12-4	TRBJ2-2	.	CASSFIHQGEEVFF
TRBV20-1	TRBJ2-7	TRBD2	CSARDAGEGEQYF
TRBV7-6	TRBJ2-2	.	CASSAKDTYTGELFF
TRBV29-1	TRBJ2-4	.	CSVYLKNIQYF
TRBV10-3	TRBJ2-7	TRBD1	CAIQRVGTGKRDEQYF
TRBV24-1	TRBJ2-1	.	CAAARPGGEQFF
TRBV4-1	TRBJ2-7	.	CASSRSADSYEQYF
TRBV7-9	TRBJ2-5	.	CASSPIAYQETQYF
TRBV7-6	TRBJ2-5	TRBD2	CASSLSLAGGAMETQYF
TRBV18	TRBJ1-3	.	CASSPLGNSGNTIYF